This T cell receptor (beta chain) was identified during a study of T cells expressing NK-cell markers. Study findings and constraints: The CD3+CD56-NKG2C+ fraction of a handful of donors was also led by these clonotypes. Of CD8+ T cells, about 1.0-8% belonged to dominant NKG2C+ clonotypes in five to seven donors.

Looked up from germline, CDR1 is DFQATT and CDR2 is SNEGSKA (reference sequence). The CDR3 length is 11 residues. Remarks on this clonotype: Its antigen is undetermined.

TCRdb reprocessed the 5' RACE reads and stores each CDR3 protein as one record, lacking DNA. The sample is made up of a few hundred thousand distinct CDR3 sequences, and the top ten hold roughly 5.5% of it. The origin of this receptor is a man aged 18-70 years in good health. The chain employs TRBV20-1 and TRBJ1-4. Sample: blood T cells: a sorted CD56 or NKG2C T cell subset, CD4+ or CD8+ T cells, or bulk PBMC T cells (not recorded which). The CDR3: CSASSNEKLFF.